This TCR beta chain stems from a study of T cell changes during pregnancy in multiple sclerosis (dated by TCRdb to the late 2010s). For context, the study as a whole: In women with multiple sclerosis, the researchers looked at how the T cell repertoire shifted as pregnancy progressed.

Libraries came from the immunoSEQ multiplex PCR assay. The source is immuneACCESS, and TCRdb retained only in-frame sequences with V and J called. Part of the clones is not carried over; for the studies checked, unresolved V genes explain less than half of this, and the remainder is unexplained. Present in this sample are roughly 100,000 clones, 90% to 95% of which were seen just once. More than 1.5% of the sample lies in the top ten. A distance of 8 bases separates the germline ends of V and J, which lose 5 bases and 6 bases respectively. The germline V gene encodes CDR1 LNHNV and CDR2 YYDKDF (reference sequence). Taken from cysteine to phenylalanine, the CDR3 has 13 residues. CDR3 DNA only is kept here, 39 bases in frame from base 1. This clone was counted between two and nine times. The antigen it recognizes is unknown. Base qualities were left out, and no much larger clone turns up one base away.

The rearrangement combines TRBV15 with TRBJ1-6; a confident D gene designation cannot be given. This TCR was sampled from a female donor in good health, enrolled as a control in a pregnancy study. This specimen was peripheral blood, taken after pregnancy. The DNA sequence is as follows: TGTGCCACCAGCCAACAGACTAATTCACCCCTCCACTTT. Its translation is CATSQQTNSPLHF.